This T cell receptor (beta chain) was sequenced in a study of blood T cell repertoires in COVID-19. As processed by the authors: Quantification of nucleated cells was approximated via reference gene primer amplification. The protocol was immunoSEQ multiplex PCR, while the TCRdb copy is restricted to in-frame clones and leaves out a portion. That table gives V, J and clone size, and the DNA gave D and trimming. The sample has fewer than 80,000 clones, 60% to 75% seen once. Losses at the gene ends were 4 bases for V and 4 bases for J; bases not matched to a gene: 5. The CDR3 has 15 residues. The germline gives CDR1 SNHLY, CDR2 FYNNEI.

The chain couples TRBV2 to TRBJ1-1; TRBD1 aligns across 11 bases. This sequence originates from a woman of 80 years or more with acute or convalescent COVID-19. The source material was peripheral blood. CDR3 DNA sequence: TGTGCCAGCAGTGGAGGGACAGGGGGTCGCACTGAAGCTTTCTTT. Protein: CASSGGTGGRTEAFF.